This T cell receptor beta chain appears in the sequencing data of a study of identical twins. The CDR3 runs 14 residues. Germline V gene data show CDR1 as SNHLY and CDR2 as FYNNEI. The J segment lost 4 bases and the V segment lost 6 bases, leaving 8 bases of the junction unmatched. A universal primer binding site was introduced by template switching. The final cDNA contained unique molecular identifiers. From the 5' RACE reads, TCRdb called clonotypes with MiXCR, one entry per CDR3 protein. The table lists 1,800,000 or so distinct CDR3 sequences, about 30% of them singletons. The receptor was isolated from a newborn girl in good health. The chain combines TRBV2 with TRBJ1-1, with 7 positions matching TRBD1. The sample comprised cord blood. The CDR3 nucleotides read TGTGCCAGCAGGACCACAGGGGAGAGCACTGAAGCTTTCTTT. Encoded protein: CASRTTGESTEAFF.